The entry below describes one TCR beta chain. Its antigen remains unidentified. This specimen belongs to a study of blood T cells in healthy people across ages. Study findings and constraints: Estimates drawn from one million T cells were deemed to understate diversity.

V was trimmed by 6 bases and J by 1 base, leaving 16 bases between them. The CDR3 consists of 17 residues. Germline CDR1 MNHNS, CDR2 SASEGT. Together with a sample-barcoded 5' primer, a J-beta primer mix was included in a second PCR lasting about 7 to 11 cycles. TCRdb called the 5' RACE reads again in MiXCR, with one record for every CDR3 protein. There are around 800,000 distinct CDR3 sequences in the sample; 20% to 30% occur only once, and 2.5% to 3.5% lies in the top ten. These data were also reused for a study on T cells of mothers and their children.

The sample taken for sequencing was blood. The rearrangement links TRBV6-1 to TRBJ2-6; either TRBD1 or TRBD2 may supply D (5 bases each). The receptor comes from a boy between 10 and 17 years old in good health. Here the CDR3 DNA reads TGTGCCAGCAGGCGATACCGGGACCCTTCTGGGGCCAACGTCCTGACTTTC. Its protein product is CASRRYRDPSGANVLTF.